The clone carrying this T cell receptor beta chain was recorded a few times. Its target is not known. The entry originates in a study of cytomegalovirus exposure and HLA in healthy donors. General study findings and limits: In a later analysis, at a false discovery rate of 0.05, 16,951 TCR beta sequences were associated with HLA alleles. Data from an earlier analysis indicated that most TCR beta V segments were productive either about 90% or about 30% of the time.

V was cut by 1 base and J by 2 bases, with 6 bases left in between. CDR3 length equals 13 residues. Germline V gene lookup returns CDR1 MGHRA and CDR2 YSYEKL. Amplification used 60 Vbeta primers and 13 Jbeta primers. Clones were sequenced by immunoSEQ multiplex PCR, and TCRdb holds only the in-frame ones, with some missing. The repertoire holds 100,000 to 150,000 clones, with roughly 80% as singletons. The chain uses TRBV4-1 and TRBJ2-7; D remains ambiguous. This clonotype was sampled from a young man in good health and CMV-seropositive. Material: PBMCs. The CDR3 loop is CASSQGLAYEQYF. The CDR3 DNA is TGCGCCAGCAGCCAAGGGCTAGCCTACGAGCAGTACTTC.